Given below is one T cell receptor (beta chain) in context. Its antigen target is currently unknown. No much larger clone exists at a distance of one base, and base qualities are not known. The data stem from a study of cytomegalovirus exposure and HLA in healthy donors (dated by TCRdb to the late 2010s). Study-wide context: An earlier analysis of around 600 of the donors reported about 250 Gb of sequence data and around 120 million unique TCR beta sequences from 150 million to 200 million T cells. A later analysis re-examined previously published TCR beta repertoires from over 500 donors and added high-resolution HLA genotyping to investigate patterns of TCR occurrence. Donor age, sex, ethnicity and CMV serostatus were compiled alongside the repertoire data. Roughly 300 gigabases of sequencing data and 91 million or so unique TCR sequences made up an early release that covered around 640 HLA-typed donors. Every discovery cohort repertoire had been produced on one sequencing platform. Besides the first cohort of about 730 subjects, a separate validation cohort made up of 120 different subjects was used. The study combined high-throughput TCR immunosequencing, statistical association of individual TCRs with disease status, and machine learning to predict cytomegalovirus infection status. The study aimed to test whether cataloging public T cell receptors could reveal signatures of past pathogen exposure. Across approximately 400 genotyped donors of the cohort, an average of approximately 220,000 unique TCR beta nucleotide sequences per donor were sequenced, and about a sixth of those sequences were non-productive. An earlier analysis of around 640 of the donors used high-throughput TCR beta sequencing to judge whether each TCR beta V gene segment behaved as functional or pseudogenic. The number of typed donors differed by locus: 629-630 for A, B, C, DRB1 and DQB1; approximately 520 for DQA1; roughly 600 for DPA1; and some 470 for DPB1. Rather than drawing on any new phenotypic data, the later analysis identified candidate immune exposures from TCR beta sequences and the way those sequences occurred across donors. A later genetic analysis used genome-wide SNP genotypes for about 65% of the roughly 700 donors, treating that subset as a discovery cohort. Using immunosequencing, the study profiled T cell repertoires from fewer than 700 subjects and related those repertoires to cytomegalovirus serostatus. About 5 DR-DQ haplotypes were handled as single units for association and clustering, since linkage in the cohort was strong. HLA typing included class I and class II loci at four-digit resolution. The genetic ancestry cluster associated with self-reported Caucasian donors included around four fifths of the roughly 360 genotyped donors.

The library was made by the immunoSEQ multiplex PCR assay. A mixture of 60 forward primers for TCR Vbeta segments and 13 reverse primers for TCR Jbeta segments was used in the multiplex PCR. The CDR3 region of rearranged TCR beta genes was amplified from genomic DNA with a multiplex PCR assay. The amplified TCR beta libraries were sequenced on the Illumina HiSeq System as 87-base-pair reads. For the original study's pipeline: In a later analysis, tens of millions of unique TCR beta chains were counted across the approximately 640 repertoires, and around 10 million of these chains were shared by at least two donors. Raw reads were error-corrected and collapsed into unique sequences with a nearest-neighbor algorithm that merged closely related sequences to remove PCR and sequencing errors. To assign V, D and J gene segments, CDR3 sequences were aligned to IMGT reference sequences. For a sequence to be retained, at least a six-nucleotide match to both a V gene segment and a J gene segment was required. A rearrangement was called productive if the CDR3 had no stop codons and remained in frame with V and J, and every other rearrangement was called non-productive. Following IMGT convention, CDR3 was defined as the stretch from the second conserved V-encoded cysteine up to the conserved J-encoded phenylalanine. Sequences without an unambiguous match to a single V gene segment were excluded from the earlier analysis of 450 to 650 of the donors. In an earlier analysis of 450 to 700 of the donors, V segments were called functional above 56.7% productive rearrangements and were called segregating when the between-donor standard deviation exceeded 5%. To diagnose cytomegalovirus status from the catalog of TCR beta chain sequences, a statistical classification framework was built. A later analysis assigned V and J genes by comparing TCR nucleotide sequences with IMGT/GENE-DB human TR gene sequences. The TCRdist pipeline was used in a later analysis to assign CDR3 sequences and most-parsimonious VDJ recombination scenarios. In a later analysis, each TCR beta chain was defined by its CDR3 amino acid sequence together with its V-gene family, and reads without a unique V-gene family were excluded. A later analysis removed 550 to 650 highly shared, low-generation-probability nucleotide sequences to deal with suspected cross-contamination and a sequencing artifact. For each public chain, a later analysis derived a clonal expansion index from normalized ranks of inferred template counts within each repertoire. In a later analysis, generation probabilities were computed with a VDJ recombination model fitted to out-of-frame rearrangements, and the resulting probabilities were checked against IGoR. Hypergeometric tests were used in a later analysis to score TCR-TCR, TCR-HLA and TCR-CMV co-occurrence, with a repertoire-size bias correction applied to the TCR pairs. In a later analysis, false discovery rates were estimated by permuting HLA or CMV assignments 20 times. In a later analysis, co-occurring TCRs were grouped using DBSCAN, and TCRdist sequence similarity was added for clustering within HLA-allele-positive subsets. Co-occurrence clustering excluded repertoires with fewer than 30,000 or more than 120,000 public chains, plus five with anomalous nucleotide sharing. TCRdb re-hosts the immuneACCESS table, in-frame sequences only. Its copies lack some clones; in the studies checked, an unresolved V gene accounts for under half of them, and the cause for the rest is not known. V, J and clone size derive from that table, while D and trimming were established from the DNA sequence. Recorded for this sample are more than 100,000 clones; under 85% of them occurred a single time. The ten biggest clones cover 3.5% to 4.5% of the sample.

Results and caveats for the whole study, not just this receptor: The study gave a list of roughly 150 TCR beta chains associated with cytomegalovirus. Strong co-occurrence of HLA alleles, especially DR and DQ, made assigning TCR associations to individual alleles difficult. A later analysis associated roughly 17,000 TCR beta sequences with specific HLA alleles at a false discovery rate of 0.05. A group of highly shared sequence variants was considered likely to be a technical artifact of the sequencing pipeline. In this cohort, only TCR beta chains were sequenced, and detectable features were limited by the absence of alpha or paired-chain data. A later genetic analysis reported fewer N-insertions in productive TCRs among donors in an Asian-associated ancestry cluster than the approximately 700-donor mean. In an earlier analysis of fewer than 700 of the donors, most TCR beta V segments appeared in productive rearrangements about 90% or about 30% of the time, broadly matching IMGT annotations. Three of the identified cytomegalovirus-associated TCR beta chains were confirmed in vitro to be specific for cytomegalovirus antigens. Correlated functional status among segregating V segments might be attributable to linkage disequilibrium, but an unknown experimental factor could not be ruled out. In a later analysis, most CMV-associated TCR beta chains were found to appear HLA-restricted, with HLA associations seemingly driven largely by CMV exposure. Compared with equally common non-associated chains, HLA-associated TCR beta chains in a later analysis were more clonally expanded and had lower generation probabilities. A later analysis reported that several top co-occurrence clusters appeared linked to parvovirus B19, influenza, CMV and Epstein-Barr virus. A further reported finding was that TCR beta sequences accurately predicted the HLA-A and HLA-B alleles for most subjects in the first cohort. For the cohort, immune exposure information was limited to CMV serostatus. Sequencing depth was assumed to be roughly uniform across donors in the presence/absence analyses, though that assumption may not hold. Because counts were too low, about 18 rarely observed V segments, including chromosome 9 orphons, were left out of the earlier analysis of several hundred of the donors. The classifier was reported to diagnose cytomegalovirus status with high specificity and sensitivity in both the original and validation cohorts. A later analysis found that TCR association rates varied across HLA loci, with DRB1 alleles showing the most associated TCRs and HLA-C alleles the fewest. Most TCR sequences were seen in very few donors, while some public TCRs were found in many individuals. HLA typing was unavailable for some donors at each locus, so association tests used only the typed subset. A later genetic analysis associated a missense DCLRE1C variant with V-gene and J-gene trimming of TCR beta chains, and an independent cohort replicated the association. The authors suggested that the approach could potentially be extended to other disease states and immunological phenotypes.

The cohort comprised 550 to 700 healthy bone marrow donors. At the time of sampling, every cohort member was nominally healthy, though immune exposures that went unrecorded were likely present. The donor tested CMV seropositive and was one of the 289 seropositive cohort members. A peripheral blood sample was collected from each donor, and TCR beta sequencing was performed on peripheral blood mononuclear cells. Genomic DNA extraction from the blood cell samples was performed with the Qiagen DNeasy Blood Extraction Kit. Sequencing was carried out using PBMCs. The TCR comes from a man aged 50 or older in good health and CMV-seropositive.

The DNA sequence is as follows: TGTGCCAGCAGCCCCTATGGGACAGGGAACTATGGCTACACCTTC. Translated, this gives CASSPYGTGNYGYTF. The rearranged chain carries TRBV28 and TRBJ1-2, and 9 junction bases match TRBD1. After removal of 6 bases from V and 2 bases from J, the junction retains 7 bases not matched to a gene. The CDR3 has 15 amino acids, counting the end cysteine and phenylalanine. The kept DNA is CDR3 alone, 45 bases in frame from the first base. According to the germline V gene, CDR1 reads MDHEN and CDR2 reads SYDVKM.